This TCR beta chain was documented in a study of blood T cell repertoires in COVID-19. Per the original methods: Researchers report that nucleated cell counts were estimated from reference gene primer amplification. Sequencing was performed with immunoSEQ multiplex PCR; in TCRdb, only in-frame clones are kept and a portion is missing. D and trimming were read from the DNA, whereas the V and J calls and clone size are those reported in that table. The table shows approximately 94,000 clones, with 80% to 90% occurring only once. Trimming took 6 bases from V and 2 from J; bases not matched to a gene: 10. The CDR3 totals 18 residues. Germline V CDR1 and CDR2: SNHLY, FYNNEI.

Sequencing was done on a sample of peripheral blood. The chain carries TRBV2 and TRBJ2-5; 15 nucleotides match TRBD2. The sequence came from a man aged 60 to 75 with acute or convalescent COVID-19. The CDR3 is CASSEGWGLAGGQETQYF. Written as DNA, the CDR3 is TGTGCCAGCAGCGAGGGATGGGGACTAGCGGGGGGACAAGAGACCCAGTACTTC.